Listed below are T cell receptor beta chains from one sample, sequenced in a study of technical replicates of blood from several donors. TCRdb's table, derived via immunoSEQ multiplex PCR, lists solely in-frame clones and lacks some. Of 98,000 or so clones detected, roughly 96% appear once; the ten largest clones hold 0.2% to 0.25%. Specimen: T cells isolated from PBMCs. Source of these receptors: a human donor in good health. Each CDR3 is given with its conserved first and last residue. The order of the fields is J gene, V gene, CDR3 protein.

TRBJ2-1,TRBV4-1,CASSQGRGLSFTYNEQFF
TRBJ2-7,TRBV10-3,CAISESGQGAYEQYF
TRBJ1-2,TRBV5-5,CASSYLTGQGYGYTF
TRBJ2-3,TRBV7-6,CASSLVPLAGGDTQYF
TRBJ2-7,TRBV27,CASSYGQVNYEQYF
TRBJ2-7,TRBV7-9,CASSQTGHSYEQYF
TRBJ2-1,TRBV6-1,CASSTAGAFKQFF
TRBJ1-4,TRBV6-5,CASRRTGAEKLFF
TRBJ2-1,TRBV14,CASSQETGPSYEQFF
TRBJ1-1,TRBV4-1,CASTESPEAEWDTEAFF
TRBJ2-3,TRBV7-8,CASSLGGTDTQYF
TRBJ2-7,TRBV7-9,CASSSPSGGNYEQYF
TRBJ1-2,TRBV6-5,CASRVSVRHGYTF
TRBJ1-5,TRBV19,CASSIRRDYQLNQPQHF
TRBJ1-5,TRBV10-3,CAISESTGGQPQHF
TRBJ2-1,TRBV10-3,CAISESVQGNYNEQFF
TRBJ2-7,TRBV5-1,CASSLDITNKPSYEQYF
TRBJ1-5,TRBV19,CASSIGRQGDPQHF
TRBJ2-1,TRBV2,CASSPPWEAERYNEQFF
TRBJ2-3,TRBV9,CASSGPTGSTDTQYF
TRBJ2-1,TRBV28,CASSLGLAGVLYNEQFF
TRBJ1-5,TRBV6-1,CASTSDRGNQPQHF
TRBJ1-5,TRBV2,CASSEAQGANQPQHF
TRBJ2-1,TRBV7-9,CASSLGVRMNEQFF
TRBJ1-2,TRBV19,CASRRGQMVGYTF
TRBJ1-2,TRBV11-1,CASSFRGLSYTF
TRBJ1-1,TRBV5-1,CASSFSRDTEAFF
TRBJ2-2,TRBV5-4,CASSLGGARGGTGELFF
TRBJ1-5,TRBV5-8,CASSLNRGDDQPQHF
TRBJ2-1,TRBV28,CASITDYNEQFF
TRBJ1-1,TRBV28,CASSPPSGKNTEAFF
TRBJ2-1,TRBV6-5,CASRGGLAAYNEQFF
TRBJ2-2,TRBV7-3,CASSPRENTGELFF
TRBJ2-3,TRBV5-4,CASSGGASGNYYTDTQYF
TRBJ2-5,TRBV13,CASSQGYQETQYF
TRBJ2-5,TRBV14,CASSQSGRTQYF
TRBJ2-7,TRBV25-1,CASSEFTSGRPYEQYF
TRBJ2-7,TRBV19,CASSIGGLSGSPYEQYF
TRBJ2-2,TRBV7-6,CASSQQAAGELFF
TRBJ2-7,TRBV15,CATSRVAGYYEQYF